The 10 T cell receptor beta chains presented below share a single source sample, sequenced in a study of blood T cell repertoires in COVID-19. The method was immunoSEQ multiplex PCR; TCRdb's version includes in-frame clones alone and lacks a portion of them. There are over 200,000 clones in the sample; nearly 90% occur only once, and more than 0.55% lies in the top ten. The sample was peripheral blood. Receptor source: a human donor in a cohort sampled during active COVID-19.

In its sample, this clone was seen a few times. The genes are TRBV18 and TRBJ2-7; no reliable D call. The CDR3 sequence is 16 residues long. V lost 6 bases to trimming and J lost 3 bases, with 21 bases between them. CDR1 is KGHSH, CDR2 LQKENI, per germline. The CDR3 nucleotides are TGTGCCAGCTCCCTCTACTCGTCAGGAACCCACTACGAGCAGTACTTC. Protein product: CASSLYSSGTHYEQYF.

The chain employs TRBV7-2 and TRBJ2-7; no definite D call. Germline V CDR1 and CDR2: SGHTA, FQGNSA. This CDR3 has 15 residues. Trimming shortened V by 1 base and J by 0 bases, and 10 bases separated the two germline ends. CDR3 sequence: CASSLEPVSSYEQYF. DNA of the CDR3: TGTGCCAGCAGCTTAGAGCCCGTTAGCTCCTACGAGCAGTACTTC. The variable domain in full, with the rest retrieved from reference TRBV7-2 and TRBJ2-7, is GAGVSQSPSNKVTEKGKDVELRCDPISGHTALYWYRQSLGQGLEFLIYFQGNSAPDKSGLPSDRFSAERTGGSVSTLTIQRTQQEDSAVYLCASSLEPVSSYEQYFGPGTRLTVT.

V gene TRBV6-5 combines with J gene TRBJ2-7, with D possibly being TRBD1 (5 bases). CDR1 and CDR2 from the germline V gene are MNHEY and SVGAGI. With 6 bases removed from V and 5 bases from J, the gap between germline ends came to 20 bases. The CDR3 is 15 amino acids. CDR3 in DNA: TGTGCCAGCAGCATCCATCAGGGTGTGTTGGACGAGCAGTACTTC. Protein: CASSIHQGVLDEQYF.

The chain recombines TRBV4-3 with TRBJ1-4; 8 bases map to TRBD1. J lost 8 bases, V lost 0 bases, and 8 bases had no gene match. CDR3 length: 16 amino acids. Germline CDR1 LGHNA, CDR2 YSLEER. Here the CDR3 reads CASSQEFQGAREKLFF. DNA for the CDR3: TGCGCCAGCAGCCAAGAGTTCCAGGGGGCACGAGAAAAACTGTTTTTT.

This chain connects TRBV3-1 (or the pseudogene TRBV3-2) to TRBJ1-2, with 8 nucleotides matching TRBD1. CDR1 and CDR2 (germline): LGHDT, YNNKEL (reference sequence). V dropped 0 bases and J dropped 6; count of bases not matched to a gene: 12. CDR3 size: 17 residues. The CDR3: CASSQDLRTGRENGYTF. The DNA of the CDR3 is TGTGCCAGCAGCCAAGATCTTAGGACAGGGAGAGAGAATGGCTACACCTTC.

The chain carries TRBV4-1 and TRBJ2-3, with a tentative D call TRBD2 (6 bases). This CDR3 has 16 residues. Germline V gene sequence: CDR1 MGHRA, CDR2 YSYEKL. With 2 bases removed from V and 3 bases from J, the gap between germline ends came to 15 bases. CDR3 amino acids: CASSQSTSPTTDTQYF. CDR3 DNA sequence: TGCGCCAGCAGCCAAAGTACTAGCCCCACGACAGATACGCAGTATTTT.

The V call is TRBV19, the J call TRBJ2-2; no reliable D call. Trimming removed 2 bases from V and 4 bases from J, with 8 bases in between. CDR1 and CDR2 (germline): LNHDA, SQIVND (reference sequence). The CDR3 has 14 amino acids. Here the CDR3 reads CASSIYIPTGELFF. The CDR3 bases are TGTGCCAGTAGTATATATATCCCCACCGGGGAGCTGTTTTTT.

The genes are TRBV27 and TRBJ2-7, with 11 bases matching TRBD2. The CDR3 contains 14 residues. Germline V gene sequence: CDR1 MNHEY, CDR2 SMNVEV (reference sequence). V lost 5 bases to trimming and J lost 6 bases; unmatched junction nucleotides: 6. The CDR3 sequence is CASSVAGGPIEQYF. The CDR3 DNA follows: TGTGCCAGCAGTGTAGCGGGAGGGCCTATCGAGCAGTACTTC.

V and J are TRBV5-4 and TRBJ2-5; 7 nucleotides line up with TRBD1. The CDR3 totals 16 residues. Germline V gene sequence: CDR1 SGHNT, CDR2 YYREEE (reference sequence). With V trimmed by 0 bases and J by 4 bases, 9 bases remained unmatched. The CDR3 DNA reads TGTGCCAGCAGCTTGGGACAGGGTAGTGTAGGAGAGACCCAGTACTTC. This translates into CASSLGQGSVGETQYF.

In the case of this clone: Other DNA variants within this sample encode the same CDR3. The chain couples TRBV18 to TRBJ2-7, with D uncertain. Trimming removed 3 bases from V and 6 bases from J, with 6 bases in between. This CDR3 contains 11 residues. Germline V gene lookup returns CDR1 KGHSH and CDR2 LQKENI. CDR3 in amino acids: CASSPESEQYF. CDR3 nucleotides: TGTGCCAGCTCACCGGAGTCCGAGCAGTACTTC.